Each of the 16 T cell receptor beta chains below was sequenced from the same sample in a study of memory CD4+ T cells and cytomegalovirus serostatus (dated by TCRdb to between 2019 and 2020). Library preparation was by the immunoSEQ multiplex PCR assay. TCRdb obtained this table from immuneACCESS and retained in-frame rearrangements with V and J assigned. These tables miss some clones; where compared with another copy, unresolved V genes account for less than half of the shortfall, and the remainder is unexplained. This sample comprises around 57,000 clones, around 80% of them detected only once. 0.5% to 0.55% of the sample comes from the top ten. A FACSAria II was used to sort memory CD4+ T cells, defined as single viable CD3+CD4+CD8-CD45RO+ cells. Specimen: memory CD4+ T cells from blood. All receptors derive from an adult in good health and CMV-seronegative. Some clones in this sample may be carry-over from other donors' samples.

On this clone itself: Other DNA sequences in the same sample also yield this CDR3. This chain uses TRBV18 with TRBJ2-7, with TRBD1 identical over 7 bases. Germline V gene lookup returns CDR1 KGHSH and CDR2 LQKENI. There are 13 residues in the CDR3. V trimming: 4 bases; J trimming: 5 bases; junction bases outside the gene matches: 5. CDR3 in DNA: TGTGCCAGCTCACTTACTCAGGGGGACGAGCAGTACTTC. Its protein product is CASSLTQGDEQYF.

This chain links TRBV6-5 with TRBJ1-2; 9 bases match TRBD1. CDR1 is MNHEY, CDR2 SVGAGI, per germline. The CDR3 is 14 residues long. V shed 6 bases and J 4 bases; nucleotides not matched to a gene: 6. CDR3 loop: CASRLQGAGYGYTF. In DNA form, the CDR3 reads TGTGCCAGCAGACTACAGGGGGCAGGCTATGGCTACACCTTC.

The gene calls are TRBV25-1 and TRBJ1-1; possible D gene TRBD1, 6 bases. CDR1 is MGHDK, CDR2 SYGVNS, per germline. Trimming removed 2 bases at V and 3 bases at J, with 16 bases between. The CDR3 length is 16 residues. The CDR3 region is CASSEVRGSSDTEAFF. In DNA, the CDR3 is TGTGCCAGCAGTGAAGTAAGGGGGAGTTCGGACACTGAAGCTTTCTTT.

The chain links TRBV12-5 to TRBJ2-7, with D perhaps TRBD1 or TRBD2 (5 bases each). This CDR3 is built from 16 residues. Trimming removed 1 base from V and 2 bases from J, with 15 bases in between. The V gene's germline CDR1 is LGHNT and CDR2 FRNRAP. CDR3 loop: CASGLAPGRRAYEQYF. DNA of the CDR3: TGTGCTAGTGGTTTGGCGCCGGGACGGAGAGCCTACGAGCAGTACTTC.

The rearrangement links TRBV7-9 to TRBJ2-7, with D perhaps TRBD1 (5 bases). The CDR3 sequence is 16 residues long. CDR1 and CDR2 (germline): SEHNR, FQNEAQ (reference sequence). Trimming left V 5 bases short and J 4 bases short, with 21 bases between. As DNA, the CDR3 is TGTGCCAGCAGCACCGATCGGCAGGGCCCTCCTTACGAGCAGTACTTC. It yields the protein CASSTDRQGPPYEQYF.

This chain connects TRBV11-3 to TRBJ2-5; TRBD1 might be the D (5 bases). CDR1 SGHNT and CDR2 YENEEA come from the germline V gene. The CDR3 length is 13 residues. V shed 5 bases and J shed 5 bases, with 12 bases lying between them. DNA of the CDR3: TGTGCCAGCAGCGTAGCAGGGTCCGAGACCCAGTACTTC. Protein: CASSVAGSETQYF.

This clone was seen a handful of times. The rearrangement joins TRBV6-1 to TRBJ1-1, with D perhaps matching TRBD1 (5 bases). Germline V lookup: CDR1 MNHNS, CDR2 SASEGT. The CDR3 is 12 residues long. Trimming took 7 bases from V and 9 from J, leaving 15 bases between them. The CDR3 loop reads CASIGAGRKAFF. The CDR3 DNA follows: TGTGCCAGCATTGGGGCGGGCAGGAAAGCTTTCTTT.

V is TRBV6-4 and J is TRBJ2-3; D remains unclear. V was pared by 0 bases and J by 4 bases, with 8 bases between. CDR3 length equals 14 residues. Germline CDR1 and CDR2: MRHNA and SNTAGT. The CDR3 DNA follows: TGTGCCAGCAGTGACTCGGCTTCTTCAGATACGCAGTATTTT. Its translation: CASSDSASSDTQYF.

The CDR3 loop reads CASSLGGTTGAMAYEQYF. DNA of the CDR3: TGTGCCAGCAGCTTAGGAGGAACAACAGGGGCGATGGCCTACGAGCAGTACTTC. The chain joins TRBV11-2 to TRBJ2-7; 7 bases match TRBD1. CDR1 SGHAT and CDR2 FQNNGV come from the germline V gene. V dropped 1 base and J dropped 2; count of bases not matched to a gene: 14. The CDR3 has 18 amino acids.

The CDR3 here is CASRPTGTSFVEQFF. The CDR3 DNA sequence: TGTGCCAGCAGACCCACCGGGACTAGCTTCGTTGAGCAGTTCTTC. The chain links TRBV6-5 to TRBJ2-1; 9 nucleotides agree with TRBD2. Germline CDR1 MNHEY, CDR2 SVGAGI. The V gene end was trimmed by 6 bases and the J gene end by 9 bases; junction bases not matched to a gene: 12. CDR3 size: 15 residues.

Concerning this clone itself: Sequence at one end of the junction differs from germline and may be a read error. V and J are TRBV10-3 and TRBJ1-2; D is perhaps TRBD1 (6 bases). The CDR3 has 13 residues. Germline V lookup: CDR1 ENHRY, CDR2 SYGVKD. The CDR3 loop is CAISEVQGLMILF. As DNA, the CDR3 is TGTGCCATCAGTGAAGTACAGGGACTGATGATACTGTTC.

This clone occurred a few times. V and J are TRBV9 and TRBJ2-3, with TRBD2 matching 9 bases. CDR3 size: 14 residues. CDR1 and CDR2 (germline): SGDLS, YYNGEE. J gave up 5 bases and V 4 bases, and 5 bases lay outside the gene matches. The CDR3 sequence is CASSTGLAKDTQYF. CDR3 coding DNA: TGTGCCAGCAGCACCGGACTAGCGAAAGATACGCAGTATTTT.

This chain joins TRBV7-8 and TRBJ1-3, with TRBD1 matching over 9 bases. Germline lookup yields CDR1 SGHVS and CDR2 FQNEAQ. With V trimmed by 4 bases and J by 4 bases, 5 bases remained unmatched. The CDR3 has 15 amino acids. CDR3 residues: CASSSGTGSGNTIYF. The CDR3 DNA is TGTGCCAGCAGCTCCGGGACAGGGAGCGGAAACACCATATATTTT.

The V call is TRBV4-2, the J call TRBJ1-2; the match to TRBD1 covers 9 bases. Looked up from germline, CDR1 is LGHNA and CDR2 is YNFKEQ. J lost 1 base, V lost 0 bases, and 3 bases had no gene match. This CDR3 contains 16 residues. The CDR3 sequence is CASSQEGTGINYGYTF. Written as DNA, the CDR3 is TGTGCCAGCAGCCAAGAGGGGACAGGGATTAACTATGGCTACACCTTC.

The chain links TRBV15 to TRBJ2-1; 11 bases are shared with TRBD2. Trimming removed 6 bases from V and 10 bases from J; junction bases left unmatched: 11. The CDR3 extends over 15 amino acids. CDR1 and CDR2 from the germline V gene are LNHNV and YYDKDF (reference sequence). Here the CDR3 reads CATSRLASGGREQFF. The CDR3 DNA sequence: TGTGCCACCAGTCGTTTGGCTAGCGGGGGGAGGGAGCAGTTCTTC.

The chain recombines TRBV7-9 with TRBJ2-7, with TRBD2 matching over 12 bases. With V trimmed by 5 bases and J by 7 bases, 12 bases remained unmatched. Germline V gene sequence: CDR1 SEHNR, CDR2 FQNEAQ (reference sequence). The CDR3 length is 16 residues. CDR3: CASSPSSGRGSGEQYF. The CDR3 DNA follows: TGTGCCAGCAGCCCATCTAGCGGGAGGGGATCGGGTGAGCAGTACTTC.